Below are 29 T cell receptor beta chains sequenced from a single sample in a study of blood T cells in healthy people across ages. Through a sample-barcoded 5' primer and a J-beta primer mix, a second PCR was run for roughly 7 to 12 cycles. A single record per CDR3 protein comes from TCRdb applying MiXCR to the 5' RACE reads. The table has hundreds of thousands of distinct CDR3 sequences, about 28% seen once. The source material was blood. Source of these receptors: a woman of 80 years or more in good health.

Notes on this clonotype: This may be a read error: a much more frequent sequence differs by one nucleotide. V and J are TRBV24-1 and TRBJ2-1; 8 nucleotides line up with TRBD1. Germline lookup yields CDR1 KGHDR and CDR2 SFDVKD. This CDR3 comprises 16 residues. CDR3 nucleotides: TGTGCCACCAGTGAAAACAGGGGGATCTCCTACAGTGAGCAGTTCTTC. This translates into CATSENRGISYSEQFF.

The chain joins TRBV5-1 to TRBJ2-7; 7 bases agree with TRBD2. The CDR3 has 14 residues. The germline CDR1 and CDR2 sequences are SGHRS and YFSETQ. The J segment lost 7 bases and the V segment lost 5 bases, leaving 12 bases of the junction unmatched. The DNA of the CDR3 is TGCGCCAGCAGGGTGAGCGGGACTTACAATGAGCAGTACTTC. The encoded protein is CASRVSGTYNEQYF. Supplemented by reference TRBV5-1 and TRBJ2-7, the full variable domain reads KAGVTQTPRYLIKTRGQQVTLSCSPISGHRSVSWYQQTPGQGLQFLFEYFSETQRNKGNFPGRFSGRQFSNSRSEMNVSTLELGDSALYLCASRVSGTYNEQYFGPGTRLTVT.

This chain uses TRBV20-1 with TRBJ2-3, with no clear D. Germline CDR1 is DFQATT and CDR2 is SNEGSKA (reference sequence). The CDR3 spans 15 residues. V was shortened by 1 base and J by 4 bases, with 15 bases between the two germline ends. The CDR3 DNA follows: TGCAGTGCTAGAGTACTTTTCAAATCGGCAGATACGCAGTATTTT. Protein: CSARVLFKSADTQYF.

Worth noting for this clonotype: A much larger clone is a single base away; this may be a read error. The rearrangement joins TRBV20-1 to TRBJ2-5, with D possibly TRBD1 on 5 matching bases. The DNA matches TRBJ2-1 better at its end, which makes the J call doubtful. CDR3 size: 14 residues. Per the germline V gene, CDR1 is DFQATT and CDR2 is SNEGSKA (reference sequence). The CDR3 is CSARVQGHQETQFF. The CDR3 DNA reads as TGCAGTGCTAGAGTCCAGGGCCATCAAGAGACCCAGTTCTTC.

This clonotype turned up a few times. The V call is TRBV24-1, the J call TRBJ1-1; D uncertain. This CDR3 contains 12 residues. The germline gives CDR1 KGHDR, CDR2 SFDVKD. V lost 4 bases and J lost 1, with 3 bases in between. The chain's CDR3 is CATSEANTEAFF. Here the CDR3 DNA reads TGTGCCACCAGTGAGGCGAACACTGAAGCTTTCTTT.

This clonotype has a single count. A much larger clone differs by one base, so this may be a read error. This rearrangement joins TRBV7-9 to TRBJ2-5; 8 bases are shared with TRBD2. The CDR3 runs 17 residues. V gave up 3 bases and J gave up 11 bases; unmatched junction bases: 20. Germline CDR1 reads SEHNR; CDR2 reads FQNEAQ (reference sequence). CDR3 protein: CASSLRPRGGPRNEQYF. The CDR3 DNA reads TGTGCCAGCAGCTTGAGGCCTCGGGGGGGGCCGAGGAATGAGCAGTACTTC.

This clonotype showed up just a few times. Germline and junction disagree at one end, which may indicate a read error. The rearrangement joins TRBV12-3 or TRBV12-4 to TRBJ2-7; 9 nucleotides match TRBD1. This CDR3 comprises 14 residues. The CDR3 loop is CASSRSGQGYEQYF. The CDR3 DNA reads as TGTGCCAGCAGTCGCTCGGGACAGGGCTACGAACAGTACTTC.

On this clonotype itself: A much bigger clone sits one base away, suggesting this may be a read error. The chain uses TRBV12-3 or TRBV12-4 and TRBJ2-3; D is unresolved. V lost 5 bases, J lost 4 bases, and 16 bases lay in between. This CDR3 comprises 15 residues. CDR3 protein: CASSLGRAMADTQYF. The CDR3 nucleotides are TGTGCCAGCAGTCTCGGACGAGCGATGGCAGATACGCAGTATTTT.

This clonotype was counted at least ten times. CDR3 amino acids: CASSLAGRDYYEQYF. The DNA of the CDR3 is TGTGCCAGCAGCTTAGCAGGCCGGGACTACTACGAGCAGTACTTC. The V and J genes are TRBV7-2 and TRBJ2-7; 7 bases fit TRBD2. Germline trimming cut 0 bases from V and 3 bases from J; bases unmatched to any gene: 5. This CDR3 spans 15 amino acids. Germline V gene data show CDR1 as SGHTA and CDR2 as FQGNSA.

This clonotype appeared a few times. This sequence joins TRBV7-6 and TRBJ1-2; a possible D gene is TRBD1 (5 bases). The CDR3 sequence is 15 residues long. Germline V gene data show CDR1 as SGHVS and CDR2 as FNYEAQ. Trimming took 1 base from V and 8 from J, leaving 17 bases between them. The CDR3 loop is CASSLGDLLTGGYTF. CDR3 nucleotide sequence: TGTGCCAGCAGCTTAGGGGACCTCTTAACGGGAGGCTACACCTTC.

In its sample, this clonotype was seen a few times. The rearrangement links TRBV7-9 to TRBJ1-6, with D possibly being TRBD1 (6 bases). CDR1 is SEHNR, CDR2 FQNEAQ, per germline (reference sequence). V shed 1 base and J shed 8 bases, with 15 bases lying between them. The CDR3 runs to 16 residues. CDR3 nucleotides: TGTGCCAGCAGCTTAGGCAGGGGCGCGGGTGATTCACCCCTCCACTTT. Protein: CASSLGRGAGDSPLHF.

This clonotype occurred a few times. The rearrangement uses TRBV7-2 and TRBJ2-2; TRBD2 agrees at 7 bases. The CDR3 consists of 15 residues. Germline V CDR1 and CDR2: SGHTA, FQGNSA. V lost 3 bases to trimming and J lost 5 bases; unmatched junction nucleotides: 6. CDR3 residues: CASSLGGGRTGELFF. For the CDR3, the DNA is TGTGCCAGCAGCTTGGGGGGGGGAAGAACCGGGGAGCTGTTTTTT.

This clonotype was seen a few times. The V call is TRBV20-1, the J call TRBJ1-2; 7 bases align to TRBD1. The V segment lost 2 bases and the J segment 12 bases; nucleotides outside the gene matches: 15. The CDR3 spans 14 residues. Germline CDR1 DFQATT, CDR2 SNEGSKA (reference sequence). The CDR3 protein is CSARYEGTVAGHTF. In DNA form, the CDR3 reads TGCAGTGCTAGATATGAAGGGACAGTCGCAGGCCACACCTTC.

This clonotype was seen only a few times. CDR3 in amino acids: CASSVDSGQGALSGYTF. CDR3 DNA sequence: TGTGCCAGCAGCGTAGACTCTGGACAGGGGGCTTTGTCTGGCTACACCTTC. V is TRBV9 and J is TRBJ1-2; TRBD1 matches 11 bases. This CDR3 comprises 17 residues. J gave up 7 bases and V 0 bases, and 11 bases lay outside the gene matches. The germline V gene encodes CDR1 SGDLS and CDR2 YYNGEE.

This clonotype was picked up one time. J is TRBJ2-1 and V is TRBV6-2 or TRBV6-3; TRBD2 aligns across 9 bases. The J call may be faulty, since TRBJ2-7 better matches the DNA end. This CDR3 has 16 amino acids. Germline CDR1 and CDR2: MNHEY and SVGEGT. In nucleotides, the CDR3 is TGTGCCAGCAGAGTTGTGGGCGGGGGGGGTTTAAATGAGCAGTACTTC. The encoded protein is CASRVVGGGGLNEQYF.

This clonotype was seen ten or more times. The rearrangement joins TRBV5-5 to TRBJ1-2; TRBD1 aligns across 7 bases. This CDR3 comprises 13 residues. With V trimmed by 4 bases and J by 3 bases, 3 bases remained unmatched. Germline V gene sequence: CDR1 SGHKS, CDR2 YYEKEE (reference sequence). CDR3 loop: CASSTGTDYGYTF. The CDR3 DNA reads TGTGCCAGCAGCACCGGGACAGACTATGGCTACACCTTC.

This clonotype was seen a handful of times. In DNA, the CDR3 is TGTGCCAGCAGACCAGACAGGGGTAACAATCAGCCCCAGCATTTT. Its protein product is CASRPDRGNNQPQHF. The chain combines TRBV2 with TRBJ1-5; 8 bases match TRBD1. The CDR3 is 15 amino acids. V was pared by 6 bases and J by 3 bases, with 7 bases of the junction left unmatched. The germline gives CDR1 SNHLY, CDR2 FYNNEI.

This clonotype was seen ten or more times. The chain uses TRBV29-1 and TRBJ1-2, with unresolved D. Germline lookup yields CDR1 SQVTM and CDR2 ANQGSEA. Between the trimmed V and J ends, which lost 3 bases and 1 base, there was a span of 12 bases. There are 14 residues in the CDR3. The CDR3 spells CSVDLSQNNYGYTF. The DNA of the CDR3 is TGCAGCGTTGATCTTTCACAGAATAACTATGGCTACACCTTC. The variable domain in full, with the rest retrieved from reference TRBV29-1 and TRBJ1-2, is SAVISQKPSRDICQRGTSLTIQCQVDSQVTMMFWYRQQPGQSLTLIATANQGSEATYESGFVIDKFPISRPNLTFSTLTVSNMSPEDSSIYLCSVDLSQNNYGYTFGSGTRLTVV.

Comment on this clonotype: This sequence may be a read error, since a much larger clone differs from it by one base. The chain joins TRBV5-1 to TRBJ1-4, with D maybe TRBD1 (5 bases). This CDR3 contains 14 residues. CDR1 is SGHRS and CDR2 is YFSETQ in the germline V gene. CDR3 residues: CASSLRGSGEKRFF. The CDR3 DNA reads TGCGCCAGCAGCTTGCGGGGGTCAGGTGAAAAACGGTTTTTT.

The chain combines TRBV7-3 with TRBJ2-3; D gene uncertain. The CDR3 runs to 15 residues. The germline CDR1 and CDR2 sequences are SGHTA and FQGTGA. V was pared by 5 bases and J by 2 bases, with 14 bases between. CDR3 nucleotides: TGTGCCAGCAGCCAACTAACTATTTTCACAGATACGCAGTATTTT. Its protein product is CASSQLTIFTDTQYF.

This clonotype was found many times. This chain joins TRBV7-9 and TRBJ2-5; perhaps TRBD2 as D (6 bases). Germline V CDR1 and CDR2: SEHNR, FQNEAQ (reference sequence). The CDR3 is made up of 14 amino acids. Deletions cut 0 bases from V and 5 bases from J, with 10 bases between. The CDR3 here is CASSLASGRETQYF. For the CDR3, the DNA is TGTGCCAGCAGCTTAGCTTCAGGGAGGGAGACCCAGTACTTC.

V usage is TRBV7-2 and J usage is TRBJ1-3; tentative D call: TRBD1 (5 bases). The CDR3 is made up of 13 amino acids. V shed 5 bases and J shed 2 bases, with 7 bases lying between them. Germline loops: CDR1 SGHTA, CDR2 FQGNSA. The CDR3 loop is CASSRGTGNTIYF. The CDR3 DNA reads TGTGCCAGCAGCAGGGGTACTGGAAACACCATATATTTT.

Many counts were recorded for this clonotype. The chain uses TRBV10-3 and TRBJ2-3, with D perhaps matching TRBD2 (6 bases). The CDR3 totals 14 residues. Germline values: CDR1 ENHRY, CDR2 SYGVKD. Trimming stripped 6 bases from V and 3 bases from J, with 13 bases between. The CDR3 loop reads CAISGTGRTDTQYF. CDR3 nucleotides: TGTGCCATCAGCGGGACTGGTAGGACAGATACGCAGTATTTT.

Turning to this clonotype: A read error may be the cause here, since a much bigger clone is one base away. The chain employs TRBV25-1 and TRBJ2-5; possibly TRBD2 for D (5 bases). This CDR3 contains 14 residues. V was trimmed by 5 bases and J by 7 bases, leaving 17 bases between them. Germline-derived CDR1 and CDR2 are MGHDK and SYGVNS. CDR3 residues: CASSYETVGGTQYF. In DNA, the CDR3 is TGTGCCAGCAGTTACGAGACCGTCGGAGGGACCCAGTACTTC.

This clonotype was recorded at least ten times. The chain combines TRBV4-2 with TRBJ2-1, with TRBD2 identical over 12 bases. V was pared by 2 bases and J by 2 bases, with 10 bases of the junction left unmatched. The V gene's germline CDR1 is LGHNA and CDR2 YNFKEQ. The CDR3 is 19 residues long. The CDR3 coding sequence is TGTGCCAGCAGCCAAAAGCTAGCGGGGGGGCGGGGCACCTACAATGAGCAGTTCTTC. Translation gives CASSQKLAGGRGTYNEQFF.

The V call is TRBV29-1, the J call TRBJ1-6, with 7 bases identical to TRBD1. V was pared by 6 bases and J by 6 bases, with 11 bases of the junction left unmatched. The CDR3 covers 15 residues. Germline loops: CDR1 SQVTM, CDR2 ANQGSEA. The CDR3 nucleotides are TGCAGCGTCCGGTACACAGGGGACTTTAATTCACCCCTCCACTTT. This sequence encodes CSVRYTGDFNSPLHF.

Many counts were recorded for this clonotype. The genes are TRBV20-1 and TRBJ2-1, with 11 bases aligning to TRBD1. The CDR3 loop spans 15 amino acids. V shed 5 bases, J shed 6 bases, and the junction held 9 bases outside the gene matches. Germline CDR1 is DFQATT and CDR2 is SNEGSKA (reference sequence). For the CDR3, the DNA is TGCAGTGCTTGGGACAGGGGGAGACTAGGCAATGAGCAGTTCTTC. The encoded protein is CSAWDRGRLGNEQFF.

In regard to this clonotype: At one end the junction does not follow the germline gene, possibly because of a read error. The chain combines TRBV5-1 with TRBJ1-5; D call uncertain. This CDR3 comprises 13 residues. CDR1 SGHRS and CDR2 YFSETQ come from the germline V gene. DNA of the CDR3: TGCGTCAGCAGCCCGGACCCCCATCAGCCCCAGCATTTT. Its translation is CVSSPDPHQPQHF.

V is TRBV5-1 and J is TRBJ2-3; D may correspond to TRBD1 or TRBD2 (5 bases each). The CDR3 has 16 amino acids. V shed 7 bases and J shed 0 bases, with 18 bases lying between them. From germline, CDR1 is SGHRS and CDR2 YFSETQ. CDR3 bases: TGCGCCAGCTCTAGGGTGGGGGTGTGGAGCACAGATACGCAGTATTTT. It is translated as CASSRVGVWSTDTQYF.